The clone carrying this T cell receptor (beta chain) has more than one count but fewer than ten. TCRdb redid the calling of the 5' RACE reads with MiXCR, one entry per CDR3 protein. The data contain approximately 580,000 distinct CDR3 sequences, about a fifth of them singletons. These data are taken from a study of T-cell memory formation after mild COVID-19. Deletions cut 5 bases from V and 7 bases from J, with 20 bases between. Germline V gives CDR1 SGHAT, CDR2 FQDESV (reference sequence). The CDR3 covers 15 residues. The chain joins TRBV11-1 to TRBJ1-1; D not resolved. Sequenced material: PBMCs or a T cell subset sorted from them (not recorded which). The receptor was isolated from an adult woman who had mild COVID-19 (a few samples of this study predate the infection). Cell type and time point are not known. DNA for the CDR3: TGTGCCAGCAGCCCCCATTCCCCTGGTGGAGGTGAAGCTTTCTTT. This translates into CASSPHSPGGGEAFF.